This T cell receptor beta chain stems from a study of control samples from healthy donors and cancer patients. Libraries were prepared by immunoSEQ multiplex PCR; TCRdb keeps only in-frame clonotypes and omits some of them. The table includes about 140,000 clones, approximately 91% detected once. Germline values: CDR1 MGHDK, CDR2 SYGVNS. Between the trimmed V and J ends, which lost 3 bases and 3 bases, there was a span of 15 bases. The CDR3 runs to 15 residues. The gene calls are TRBV25-1 and TRBJ2-7; tentatively, D is TRBD1 (6 bases). Sequences were obtained from blood. This clonotype originated in a woman in her 30s in good health. The chain's CDR3 is CASSDLTTGRYEQYF. As DNA, the CDR3 is TGTGCCAGCAGTGACCTGACGACAGGTCGCTACGAGCAGTACTTC.